Presented here are 25 T cell receptor beta chains from one specimen sequenced in a study of tumor-infiltrating lymphocytes in primary liver carcinoma. A primer in the constant region served to generate TCR beta cDNA from 500 ng of total RNA. Libraries covering TCR beta were generated through three nested multiplex PCR rounds (using a slightly modified ARM-PCR). Investigators reported that the first two PCR rounds, at 9 to 11 cycles each, used TRBV1-TRBV30 forward primers with a C-beta reverse primer. TCRdb passed the multiplex PCR reads through MiXCR, listing each CDR3 protein once. The table lists about 70,000 distinct CDR3 sequences, roughly 69% of them singletons. Co-extraction yielded RNA and DNA from around 20-30 mg of unsorted bulk tissue. Sequences were obtained from liver tumor tissue from sampling region 4. The subset was: tumor region T4, right-lateral pole. The receptors shown here come from a middle-aged man with primary liver carcinoma and hepatitis B virus infection.

Points on this clonotype: A junction end diverges from the germline sequence, so it may reflect a read error. This sequence joins TRBV6-6 and TRBJ1-5; tentative D call: TRBD1 (5 bases). Per the germline V gene, CDR1 is MNHNY and CDR2 is SVGAGI (reference sequence). This CDR3 contains 14 residues. The CDR3 bases are TGTGCCAGCAGCTCCTCGGGGGGGGGTCAGCCCCAACGTTTT. This gives the protein CASSSSGGGQPQRF.

This clonotype was observed a single time. This may stem from a read error, because a much larger clone lies one nucleotide away. The CDR3 nucleotides read TGTGACAGCAGCTTAGGTCTTGCCGGCACAGATACGCAGTATTTT. Its protein product is CDSSLGLAGTDTQYF. This rearrangement joins TRBV7-9 to TRBJ2-3, with unresolved D. The CDR3 is made up of 15 amino acids. CDR1 and CDR2 from the germline V gene are SEHNR and FQNEAQ (reference sequence).

In the case of this clonotype: With a much larger clone just one base away, this may be a read error. The missing conserved phenylalanine or tryptophan at the end of this CDR3 makes a read error likely. The genes are TRBV2 and TRBJ2-3; D remains ambiguous. Germline CDR1 and CDR2: SNHLY and FYNNEI. Deletions cut 3 bases from V and 8 bases from J, with 15 bases between. The CDR3 is 14 residues long. The CDR3 nucleotides are TGTGCCAGCAGTGATACCGCCGGGCCGGGTACGCAGTATTTA. The encoded protein is CASSDTAGPGTQYL.

This clonotype was seen just once. The V and J genes are TRBV4-2 and TRBJ1-2; no firm D call. Trimming shortened V by 0 bases and J by 6 bases, and 11 bases separated the two germline ends. The germline V gene has CDR1 LGHNA and CDR2 YNFKEQ. The CDR3 extends over 14 amino acids. The CDR3 here is CASSQEWIDDGYTF. The CDR3 nucleotides are TGTGCCAGCAGCCAAGAATGGATAGATGATGGCTACACCTTC.

A single count supports this clonotype. The conserved phenylalanine or tryptophan is not found at the CDR3 terminus, so this likely reflects a read error. The DNA is left out, because the CDR3 cannot be placed on it with certainty; the CDR3 is given as TCRdb lists it. This chain connects TRBV29-1 to TRBJ2-6; the D call of TRBD1 is as the table states it, not checked on the DNA. The germline gives CDR1 SQVTM, CDR2 ANQGSEA. The CDR3 length equals 13 residues, ends included. CDR3 sequence: CSVMTGRANVVTS.

The chain carries TRBV6-6 and TRBJ1-1; no firm D call. The CDR3 is 14 residues long. Trimming took 3 bases from V and 3 from J, leaving 11 bases between them. Germline V gene sequence: CDR1 MNHNY, CDR2 SVGAGI (reference sequence). The CDR3 region is CASSYCPSDTEAFF. The CDR3 nucleotides read TGTGCCAGCAGTTATTGTCCCTCGGACACTGAAGCTTTCTTT.

A few counts support this clonotype. Relative to the germline gene, one junction end is altered; a read error may explain this. The chain couples TRBV20-1 to TRBJ1-4; D is undetermined. CDR3 length: 13 amino acids. From germline, CDR1 is DFQATT and CDR2 SNEGSKA (reference sequence). The CDR3 loop is CSARGDQVEKPFF. CDR3 bases: TGCAGTGCTAGGGGTGATCAAGTCGAAAAACCGTTTTTT.

The rearrangement uses TRBV2 and TRBJ2-1; possibly TRBD1 for D (7 bases). The germline V gene has CDR1 SNHLY and CDR2 FYNNEI. Deletions cut 8 bases from V and 4 bases from J, with 15 bases between. The CDR3 has 14 residues. CDR3 amino acids: CASQGGRDYNEQFF. The CDR3 DNA is TGTGCCAGCCAGGGGGGCAGGGATTACAATGAGCAGTTCTTC.

About this clonotype: Mismatch with germline at one junction end may stem from a read error. This chain uses TRBV11-2 with TRBJ2-3, with TRBD1 matching 7 bases. The germline V gene encodes CDR1 SGHAT and CDR2 FQNNGV. The length of the CDR3 is 14 residues. The CDR3 nucleotides read TGTGCCAGTAGCTTTCGGGACAGCATAGGTACGCAGTATTTT. It translates to CASSFRDSIGTQYF.

This clonotype was observed a handful of times. A read error may explain this, as a much larger clone is one base away. This chain joins TRBV5-5 and TRBJ2-2; 7 nucleotides match TRBD1. The CDR3 consists of 15 residues. Germline values: CDR1 SGHKS, CDR2 YYEKEE (reference sequence). The CDR3 DNA reads TGTGTCAGCAGCTCCCCACTCCAGGGGGCCGGGGAGCTGTTTTTT. Residues: CVSSSPLQGAGELFF.

Of note for this clonotype: An end of the junction does not agree with germline; a read error may underlie this. V usage is TRBV6-1 and J usage is TRBJ2-7, with D unresolved. Germline V gives CDR1 MNHNS, CDR2 SASEGT. The CDR3 covers 14 residues. The CDR3 nucleotides are TGTGCCAGCAGTGAGCGAGAGGTAGCCTACGAGAAGTACTTC. Amino acids: CASSEREVAYEKYF.

With regard to this clonotype: The junction shows a germline mismatch at one end, possibly a read error. This chain links TRBV12-3 or TRBV12-4 with TRBJ2-6; D is possibly TRBD1 or TRBD2 (5 bases each). The CDR3 extends over 18 amino acids. Here the CDR3 DNA reads TGTGTCAGCAGTTTTGTAAACAGGAGGCTTAATGGGGCCAACGTCCTGACTTTC. It yields the protein CVSSFVNRRLNGANVLTF.

In its sample, this clonotype was seen a few times. The chain links TRBV28 to TRBJ2-7, with TRBD2 identical over 10 bases. Germline V lookup: CDR1 MDHEN, CDR2 SYDVKM. This CDR3 is built from 16 residues. V shed 7 bases and J 6 bases; nucleotides not matched to a gene: 15. The CDR3 nucleotides are TGTGCCAGCACCCGGACGGGAGCGGGAGGGACCTCCGAGCAGTACTTC. Protein product: CASTRTGAGGTSEQYF.

To note about this clonotype: This may arise from a read error, as a much more abundant clone is one base away. This sequence joins TRBV30 and TRBJ2-7, with D perhaps matching TRBD1 (5 bases). Germline assignment: CDR1 GTSNPN and CDR2 SVGIG (reference sequence). The CDR3 length is 13 residues. V lost 7 bases, J lost 6 bases, and 19 bases lay in between. The CDR3 DNA reads TGTGCCTCAGACCAGGGTTTAGGTGGCGAGCAGTACTTC. It codes for CASDQGLGGEQYF.

On this clonotype itself: At one end the junction does not follow the germline gene, possibly because of a read error. This sequence joins TRBV10-3 and TRBJ2-1; a weak D match, TRBD1 (5 bases). The CDR3 loop spans 12 amino acids. Germline V lookup: CDR1 ENHRY, CDR2 SYGVKD. The CDR3 protein is CAISDRANGQLF. DNA of the CDR3: TGTGCCATCAGTGACAGGGCGAATGGGCAGCTCTTC.

This clonotype has a handful of counts. The gene calls are TRBV28 and TRBJ2-7; maybe TRBD1 (6 bases). Trimming removed 7 bases at V and 4 bases at J, with 14 bases between. In germline, CDR1 is MDHEN, CDR2 SYDVKM. The CDR3 is 13 residues long. In DNA, the CDR3 is TGTGCCAGCAACGGGCAGGGGTCGTACGAGCAGTACTTC. It codes for CASNGQGSYEQYF.

About this clonotype itself: A much more abundant neighbour one base away suggests this may be a read error. This chain links TRBV7-9 with TRBJ1-1, with a possible D match to TRBD1 (5 bases). The ends were cut back, 10 bases at V and 5 bases at J, with 26 bases in the middle. The germline gives CDR1 SEHNR, CDR2 FQNEAQ (reference sequence). CDR3 length: 16 residues. DNA of the CDR3: TGTGCCATACAAATCTGGAGGGGATGGAGTGGAACTGAAGCTTTCTTT. Translated: CAIQIWRGWSGTEAFF.

Worth noting for this clonotype: One junction end disagrees with the germline gene, perhaps due to a read error. CDR3 DNA sequence: TGTGCCGGCAGCTTAGGGGGGTCGGGAAACAGTCAGTACTTC. This translates into CAGSLGGSGNSQYF. The V call is TRBV13, the J call TRBJ2-4; D might be TRBD1 or TRBD2, each matching 6 bases. Germline CDR1 is PRHDT and CDR2 is FYEKMQ (reference sequence). The CDR3 is 14 amino acids.

Details on this clonotype: The CDR3 does not end in the conserved phenylalanine or tryptophan, so this is likely a read error. The chain couples TRBV6-5 to TRBJ2-7; weak D call: TRBD2 (5 bases). This CDR3 comprises 14 residues. The germline V and J ends were trimmed by 7 bases and 2 bases, with 15 bases remaining between them. The germline V gene encodes CDR1 MNHEY and CDR2 SVGAGI. The CDR3 here is CASTSEGVPYEQYY. The CDR3 DNA is TGTGCCAGCACCTCAGAGGGAGTCCCCTACGAGCAGTACTAC.

This clonotype has a handful of counts. V gene TRBV11-2 combines with J gene TRBJ2-7; TRBD1 aligns across 10 bases. The germline V gene has CDR1 SGHAT and CDR2 FQNNGV. The CDR3 consists of 15 residues. J lost 3 bases, V lost 5 bases, and 7 bases had no gene match. The CDR3 protein is CASSARDRGFYEQYF. The CDR3 DNA sequence: TGTGCCAGCAGCGCCCGGGACAGGGGTTTCTACGAGCAGTACTTC.

On this clonotype itself: A much larger clone is a single base away; this may be a read error. The genes are TRBV2 and TRBJ2-7; D is ambiguous. Germline-derived CDR1 and CDR2 are SNHLY and FYNNEI. The CDR3 spans 13 residues. The CDR3 bases are TGTGCCACGACCGACACCGCAACCTACAAGCAGTACTTC. This encodes CATTDTATYKQYF.

Notes on this clonotype: Relative to the germline gene, one junction end is altered; a read error may explain this. The chain combines TRBV29-1 with TRBJ2-1; TRBD2 aligns across 8 bases. CDR1 and CDR2 (germline): SQVTM, ANQGSEA. The CDR3 runs to 15 residues. CDR3 region: CSVEGREEPYNEHFF. The CDR3 coding sequence is TGCAGCGTTGAAGGGCGGGAGGAACCTTACAATGAGCACTTCTTC.

Points on this clonotype: Being one base from a much bigger clone, this may be a read error. This chain uses TRBV9 with TRBJ2-1; no clear D. Trimming took 0 bases from V and 5 from J, leaving 12 bases between them. The length of the CDR3 is 15 residues. Germline CDR1 reads SGDLS; CDR2 reads YYNGEE. The CDR3 here is CASSVAGSIDNEQFF. The CDR3 DNA is TGTGCCAGCAGCGTAGCGGGCTCCATCGACAATGAGCAGTTCTTC.

This clonotype was seen at least ten times. V and J are TRBV6-6 and TRBJ2-1, with TRBD2 as a possible D gene (5 bases). The CDR3 totals 16 residues. The ends were cut back, 4 bases at V and 1 base at J, with 14 bases in the middle. Germline values: CDR1 MNHNY, CDR2 SVGAGI (reference sequence). CDR3 coding DNA: TGTGCCAGCAGTTTCGTTCGGACTGGATCCTACAATGAGCAGTTCTTC. Amino acid sequence: CASSFVRTGSYNEQFF.

This clonotype was seen many times. The chain joins TRBV7-9 to TRBJ2-7, with unresolved D. Trimming took 1 base from V and 0 from J, leaving 10 bases between them. This CDR3 has 15 amino acids. The germline V gene has CDR1 SEHNR and CDR2 FQNEAQ (reference sequence). The DNA of the CDR3 is TGTGCCAGCAGCTTAGGGACGGGCCGCTCCTACGAGCAGTACTTC. The encoded protein is CASSLGTGRSYEQYF.